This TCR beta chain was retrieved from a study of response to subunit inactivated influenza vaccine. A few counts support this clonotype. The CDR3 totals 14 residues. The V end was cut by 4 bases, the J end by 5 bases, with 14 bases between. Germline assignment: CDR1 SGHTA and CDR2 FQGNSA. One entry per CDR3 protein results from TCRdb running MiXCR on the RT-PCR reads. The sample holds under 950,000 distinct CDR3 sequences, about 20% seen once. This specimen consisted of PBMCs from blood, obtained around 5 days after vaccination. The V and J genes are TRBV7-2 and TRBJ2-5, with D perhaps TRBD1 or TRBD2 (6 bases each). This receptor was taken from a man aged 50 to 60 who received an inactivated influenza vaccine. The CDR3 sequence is CASSSRGLEETQYF. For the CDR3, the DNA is TGTGCCAGCAGCTCACGGGGGCTCGAGGAGACCCAGTACTTC.